This TCR beta chain emerged from a study of T cell responses to AZD1222 COVID-19 vaccine. Trimming stripped 6 bases from V and 5 bases from J, with 17 bases between. The CDR3 contains 15 residues. Germline V gene data show CDR1 as MNHEY and CDR2 as SMNVEV (reference sequence). Whole-study findings and limits: At baseline, seropositivity was found in only 5 to 7 AZD1222 recipients.

The assay was immunoSEQ multiplex PCR, and TCRdb's table has in-frame clones only and misses some. This table has tens of thousands of clones, around 84% appearing once. About this clone: Its antigen remains unidentified.

The genes are TRBV27 and TRBJ2-1; TRBD1 is a possible D gene (5 bases). Sequencing was performed on peripheral blood, taken on day 0 of AZD1222 vaccination. This receptor was taken from an adult in good health. CDR3 coding DNA: TGTGCCAGCAGACCCGGGTGGGGCCAGAACAATGAGCAGTTCTTC. Amino acid sequence: CASRPGWGQNNEQFF.